This entry concerns a single TCR beta chain. Its antigen is currently unknown. Germline assignment: CDR1 LNHDA and CDR2 SQIVND (reference sequence). The CDR3 spans 14 residues. V was trimmed by 5 bases and J by 6 bases, leaving 17 bases between them. The sample comes from a study of OX40 agonist ivuxolimab in advanced cancers. Whole-study findings and limits: Circulating CD4+ and CD8+ T cells showed clonal expansion by week 6 at 0.1 to 3.0 mg/kg. The study found that CD8+ T cells averaged more expanded clones than CD4+.

Clones were read by immunoSEQ multiplex PCR, and TCRdb kept only the in-frame ones, dropping some. The table records approximately 60,000 clones, around nine tenths of them present only once. Here the sequenced sample was CD4+ or CD8+ T cells sorted from blood, taken in a trial of the OX40 agonist ivuxolimab. The origin of this receptor is an adult with an advanced solid tumor such as melanoma, head and neck, liver or kidney cancer. This chain links TRBV19 with TRBJ2-7; D is uncertain. CDR3 DNA sequence: TGTGCCAGTAGTGTACATCCGCGCCTTGGCGAGCAGTACTTC. As protein: CASSVHPRLGEQYF. The full variable domain, rest sourced from reference TRBV19 and TRBJ2-7, is DGGITQSPKYLFRKEGQNVTLSCEQNLNHDAMYWYRQDPGQGLRLIYYSQIVNDFQKGDIAEGYSVSREKKESFPLTVTSAQKNPTAFYLCASSVHPRLGEQYFGPGTRLTVT.